A single sample gave rise to the 25 T cell receptor beta chains below, sequenced in a study of post-analysis software for immune sequencing data. The study's findings and limits: In patients, TRBV5-6, TRBV5-1 and TRBV20-1 belonged to five TRBV segments found more frequently than in controls.

For these receptors, no antigen is known. Incorporated into the TCR beta cDNA libraries were unique molecular identifiers, which served to reduce PCR and sequencing biases. TCRdb independently ran MiXCR on the PCR reads; one entry per CDR3 protein. The data contain roughly 800,000 distinct CDR3 sequences, about 27% of them singletons. The sequenced sample consisted of blood. The source of these receptors is a girl aged 10-17 years with multiple sclerosis.

This clonotype was detected a few times. V usage is TRBV20-1 and J usage is TRBJ2-7; perhaps TRBD1 as D (6 bases). CDR1 DFQATT and CDR2 SNEGSKA come from the germline V gene (reference sequence). Between the trimmed V and J ends, which lost 4 bases and 3 bases, there was a span of 13 bases. CDR3 size: 13 residues. CDR3 protein: CSANGQPNYEQYF. In DNA form, the CDR3 reads TGCAGTGCTAACGGACAGCCCAACTACGAGCAGTACTTC.

The CDR3, as DNA: TGTGCCAGCAGCTTTCGGACCTCTACGGAGACCCAGTACTTC. Its protein product is CASSFRTSTETQYF. The gene calls are TRBV7-9 and TRBJ2-5; D is unresolved. V lost 3 bases and J 5 bases, leaving 13 bases between the germline ends. Germline CDR1 reads SEHNR; CDR2 reads FQNEAQ (reference sequence). The CDR3 has 14 amino acids.

This clonotype was seen more than once but under ten times. The chain recombines TRBV5-1 with TRBJ2-7; D not certain. Trimming stripped 3 bases from V and 5 bases from J, with 9 bases between. Germline CDR1 and CDR2: SGHRS and YFSETQ. CDR3 length: 12 residues. CDR3 region: CASSYLGNEQYF. In DNA, the CDR3 is TGCGCCAGCAGCTACCTAGGGAACGAGCAGTACTTC. The full variable domain, in which reference TRBV5-1 and TRBJ2-7 provide the parts outside the CDR3, is KAGVTQTPRYLIKTRGQQVTLSCSPISGHRSVSWYQQTPGQGLQFLFEYFSETQRNKGNFPGRFSGRQFSNSRSEMNVSTLELGDSALYLCASSYLGNEQYFGPGTRLTVT.

This clonotype was counted ten times or more. The CDR3 DNA reads TGCAGTGCAACCGACCTTGCCTACGAGCAGTACTTC. Amino acid sequence: CSATDLAYEQYF. The chain has TRBV20-1 and TRBJ2-7; no firm D call. The V gene lost 6 bases and the J gene lost 2 bases, with 11 bases spanning the gap. CDR1 and CDR2 from the germline V gene are DFQATT and SNEGSKA (reference sequence). This CDR3 is 12 amino acids long.

This clonotype occurred a few times. J is TRBJ2-7 and V is TRBV20-1, with D possibly matching TRBD2 (6 bases). V lost 5 bases and J lost 0, with 17 bases in between. CDR1 and CDR2 from the germline V gene are DFQATT and SNEGSKA (reference sequence). This CDR3 is 15 amino acids long. CDR3 protein: CSAPILGGNSYEQYF. The CDR3 region has the DNA TGCAGTGCTCCTATACTCGGCGGGAACTCCTACGAGCAGTACTTC.

Only a few counts were recorded for this clonotype. V and J are TRBV27 and TRBJ1-1, with 7 bases identical to TRBD1. J lost 10 bases, V lost 6 bases, and 8 bases had no gene match. This CDR3 is built from 12 residues. Looked up from germline, CDR1 is MNHEY and CDR2 is SMNVEV (reference sequence). CDR3 in DNA: TGTGCCAGCAGCCTGACAGGGAGCAGAGCTTTCTTT. It translates to CASSLTGSRAFF.

A note on this clonotype: Relative to the germline gene, one junction end is altered; a read error may explain this. The V call is TRBV27, the J call TRBJ2-1, with 7 bases lining up with TRBD2. The CDR3 is 15 residues long. Germline CDR1 is MNHEY and CDR2 is SMNVEV (reference sequence). The CDR3 is CASSLGGGSCNEQFF. CDR3 sequence (DNA): TGTGCCAGCAGTTTAGGGGGAGGGTCCTGCAATGAGCAGTTCTTC.

This chain's CDR3 is CASSPATGAQETQYF. In DNA, the CDR3 is TGTGCCAGCAGTCCGGCGACAGGGGCTCAAGAGACCCAGTACTTC. This chain joins TRBV28 and TRBJ2-5; TRBD1 matches 8 bases. J lost 2 bases, V lost 5 bases, and 7 bases had no gene match. Per the germline V gene, CDR1 is MDHEN and CDR2 is SYDVKM. CDR3 length: 15 residues.

This clonotype was detected a few times. This chain joins TRBV7-9 and TRBJ1-5, with D possibly matching TRBD1 (5 bases). The CDR3 totals 15 residues. Germline-derived CDR1 and CDR2 are SEHNR and FQNEAQ (reference sequence). V lost 1 base, J lost 4 bases, and 11 bases lay in between. The CDR3: CASSLEAGGNQPQHF. DNA for the CDR3: TGTGCCAGCAGCTTAGAAGCCGGGGGTAATCAGCCCCAGCATTTT.

There are a few counts of this clonotype. This sequence joins TRBV20-1 and TRBJ2-3; a possible D gene is TRBD2 (6 bases). CDR3 length equals 15 residues. Germline loops: CDR1 DFQATT, CDR2 SNEGSKA (reference sequence). V gave up 1 base and J gave up 2 bases, with 13 bases separating them. The DNA for the CDR3 is TGCAGTGCTAGAGGGCCTCGGGGGACCACAGATACGCAGTATTTT. Translated: CSARGPRGTTDTQYF.

V is TRBV6-2 or TRBV6-3 and J is TRBJ1-2; D remains ambiguous. V shed 7 bases and J shed 8 bases, with 23 bases lying between them. The germline CDR1 and CDR2 sequences are MNHEY and SVGEGT. CDR3 length equals 15 residues. The CDR3 sequence: CASTPNPTREVGYTF. In DNA form, the CDR3 reads TGTGCCAGCACTCCCAACCCCACTCGCGAAGTGGGCTACACCTTC.

The CDR3, as DNA: TGCAGCGTCAAAGGACCTACTAACTATGGCTACACCTTC. It yields the protein CSVKGPTNYGYTF. The J gene is TRBJ1-2, the V gene TRBV29-1; D unclear. There are 13 residues in the CDR3. Germline V lookup: CDR1 SQVTM, CDR2 ANQGSEA. Between the trimmed V and J ends, which lost 6 bases and 0 bases, there was a span of 11 bases.

To note about this clonotype: A much larger clone differs from this one at a single base, so this may be a read error. This chain uses TRBV20-1 with TRBJ2-1; a weak D match, TRBD1 (6 bases). Germline V CDR1 and CDR2: DFQATT, SNEGSKA (reference sequence). The length of the CDR3 is 14 residues. V was clipped by 0 bases and J by 5 bases, with 11 bases between them. The CDR3 reads CSARDGDIDNEQFF. DNA of the CDR3: TGCAGTGCTAGAGATGGGGACATCGACAATGAGCAGTTCTTC.

In its sample, this clonotype was seen a few times. The chain combines TRBV12-3 or TRBV12-4 with TRBJ2-1; TRBD2 aligns across 7 bases. The CDR3 runs 16 residues. The V gene end was trimmed by 1 base and the J gene end by 2 bases; junction bases not matched to a gene: 5. The CDR3 is CASSLGTRDPYNEQFF. DNA of the CDR3: TGTGCCAGCAGTTTAGGGACTAGGGACCCCTACAATGAGCAGTTCTTC.

This clonotype appeared a single time. J is TRBJ2-2 and V is TRBV10-3, with D uncertain. Trimming stripped 4 bases from V and 5 bases from J, with 5 bases between. Germline V gives CDR1 ENHRY, CDR2 SYGVKD. The CDR3 is 12 amino acids. Here the CDR3 DNA reads TGTGCCATCAGTGTAGAGACCGGGGAGCTGTTTTTT. Amino acids: CAISVETGELFF.

The V and J genes are TRBV29-1 and TRBJ1-5, with 9 bases matching TRBD1. The CDR3 length is 15 residues. Germline V gene sequence: CDR1 SQVTM, CDR2 ANQGSEA. V dropped 7 bases and J dropped 2; count of bases not matched to a gene: 9. The CDR3 coding sequence is TGCAGCGCGACGACAGGGGGTAGTGGCAATCAGCCCCAGCATTTT. Its translation is CSATTGGSGNQPQHF. The full variable domain, its missing parts supplied by reference TRBV29-1 and TRBJ1-5, is SAVISQKPSRDICQRGTSLTIQCQVDSQVTMMFWYRQQPGQSLTLIATANQGSEATYESGFVIDKFPISRPNLTFSTLTVSNMSPEDSSIYLCSATTGGSGNQPQHFGDGTRLSIL.

This sequence joins TRBV5-1 and TRBJ2-5; no definite D call. Germline V lookup: CDR1 SGHRS, CDR2 YFSETQ. This CDR3 has 13 residues. Trimming cost V 2 bases and J 3 bases, with 8 bases left between them. The CDR3 DNA follows: TGCGCCAGCAGCTTTAGGGTGAAAGAGACCCAGTACTTC. Translation: CASSFRVKETQYF.

This chain links TRBV29-1 with TRBJ2-1, with D possibly TRBD1 on 7 matching bases. Trimming shortened V by 6 bases and J by 7 bases, and 16 bases separated the two germline ends. CDR1 and CDR2 (germline): SQVTM, ANQGSEA. The CDR3 covers 13 residues. CDR3 amino acids: CSVKTTGTNEQFF. In DNA form, the CDR3 reads TGCAGCGTAAAAACGACAGGGACTAATGAGCAGTTCTTC.

The chain recombines TRBV6-1 with TRBJ1-5, with D uncertain. This CDR3 region has 16 residues. V lost 4 bases and J 1 base, leaving 14 bases between the germline ends. From germline, CDR1 is MNHNS and CDR2 SASEGT. The CDR3 DNA reads TGTGCCAGCAGTGGCCTCTCGGGTAGCAGCAATCAGCCCCAGCATTTT. It codes for CASSGLSGSSNQPQHF.

Only a few counts were recorded for this clonotype. The genes are TRBV7-2 and TRBJ2-1; D is perhaps TRBD1 (8 bases). V was clipped by 7 bases and J by 5 bases, with 18 bases between them. This CDR3 is built from 15 residues. Germline values: CDR1 SGHTA, CDR2 FQGNSA. Here the CDR3 DNA reads TGTGCCAGCAACACACAGGGGGGGCGAGACAATGAGCAGTTCTTC. Its translation is CASNTQGGRDNEQFF.

This clonotype was found a few times. V usage is TRBV20-1 and J usage is TRBJ2-3, with a tentative D call TRBD2 (6 bases). Per germline, CDR1 DFQATT and CDR2 SNEGSKA (reference sequence). The V gene lost 1 base and the J gene lost 4 bases, with 12 bases spanning the gap. CDR3 size: 14 residues. The CDR3 region is CSARGLVLADTQYF. The CDR3 nucleotides read TGCAGTGCTAGAGGACTAGTGTTGGCAGATACGCAGTATTTT.

This sequence joins TRBV2 and TRBJ2-5; a weak D match, TRBD1 (7 bases). Per germline, CDR1 SNHLY and CDR2 FYNNEI. The CDR3 extends over 13 amino acids. Trimming shortened V by 6 bases and J by 3 bases, and 11 bases separated the two germline ends. In DNA form, the CDR3 reads TGTGCCAGCAGGCGGGACAGCGAAGAGACCCAGTACTTC. This translates into CASRRDSEETQYF.

This chain connects TRBV20-1 to TRBJ2-3; 10 bases line up with TRBD2. V trimming: 3 bases; J trimming: 6 bases; junction bases outside the gene matches: 6. The germline V gene has CDR1 DFQATT and CDR2 SNEGSKA (reference sequence). CDR3 length equals 14 residues. This CDR3 reads CSASKRGGPDTQYF. CDR3 nucleotide sequence: TGCAGTGCTAGCAAGCGGGGGGGCCCCGATACGCAGTATTTT.

This clonotype was found a few times. The chain is built from TRBV6-1 and TRBJ2-3; D call uncertain. The germline V gene has CDR1 MNHNS and CDR2 SASEGT. CDR3 size: 16 residues. V lost 1 base and J 0 bases, leaving 11 bases between the germline ends. This CDR3 reads CASSEGARASTDTQYF. CDR3 sequence (DNA): TGTGCCAGCAGTGAAGGGGCAAGAGCTAGCACAGATACGCAGTATTTT.

This clonotype was detected only a few times. J is TRBJ2-5 and V is TRBV7-2, with 12 bases identical to TRBD2. V trimming: 5 bases; J trimming: 5 bases; junction bases outside the gene matches: 9. The V gene's germline CDR1 is SGHTA and CDR2 FQGNSA. The CDR3 is 16 amino acids. DNA of the CDR3: TGTGCCAGCAGCGCCCAACTAGCGGGGGGTTTGGAGACCCAGTACTTC. Translating it yields CASSAQLAGGLETQYF.